Shown below are 5 T cell receptor beta chains from a single sample sequenced in a study of shared clonotypes between healthy human individuals. TCRdb keeps only in-frame clones here, not all; method: immunoSEQ multiplex PCR. Counted here are about 2.3 million clones, around 92% occurring once; the ten biggest clones make up around 0.35%. Sequencing was done on a sample of naive CD4+ T cells from PBMCs. Noted subset: CD45RA+ positively selected. These receptors were collected from a man younger than 35 in good health. Some clones in this sample may be carry-over from other donors' samples.

The rearrangement links TRBV29-1 to TRBJ2-2; the match to TRBD2 covers 12 bases. The V and J ends lost 2 bases and 5 bases, in that order; junction bases with no gene match: 12. The CDR3 consists of 18 residues. The germline V gene has CDR1 SQVTM and CDR2 ANQGSEA. CDR3 DNA sequence: TGCAGCGTTGAACGTAGGTCTAGCGGGAGGGGGAGAACCGGGGAGCTGTTTTTT. This gives the protein CSVERRSSGRGRTGELFF.

This sequence joins TRBV2 and TRBJ2-5; D call uncertain. The germline V gene has CDR1 SNHLY and CDR2 FYNNEI. This CDR3 region has 10 residues. The V end was cut by 10 bases, the J end by 4 bases, with 7 bases between. CDR3 DNA sequence: TGTGCCACAAGAGGAGAGACCCAGTACTTC. It is translated as CATRGETQYF.

There are a few counts of this clone. J is TRBJ1-1 and V is TRBV7-3; D is possibly TRBD1 (5 bases). The V end was cut by 2 bases, the J end by 3 bases, with 10 bases between. Germline CDR1 is SGHTA and CDR2 is FQGTGA. CDR3 length: 14 amino acids. The CDR3 DNA reads as TGTGCCAGCAGCTTAGATCGGGGGGACACTGAAGCTTTCTTT. This codes for CASSLDRGDTEAFF.

A remark on this clone: This CDR3 is also generated by other DNA sequences in the sample. The chain uses TRBV30 and TRBJ2-2, with D unresolved. CDR3 length equals 13 residues. The germline gives CDR1 GTSNPN, CDR2 SVGIG (reference sequence). Trimming pared 3 bases from V and 1 base from J, leaving 6 bases between. CDR3 sequence reads: CAWSVQNTGELFF. The CDR3 nucleotides read TGTGCCTGGAGCGTACAGAACACCGGGGAGCTGTTTTTT. Combining the CDR3 with reference TRBV30 and TRBJ2-2 gives the whole variable domain SQTIHQWPATLVQPVGSPLSLECTVEGTSNPNLYWYRQAAGRGLQLLFYSVGIGQISSEVPQNLSASRPQDRQFILSSKKLLLSDSGFYLCAWSVQNTGELFFGEGSRLTVL.

This clone was detected a few times. The J gene is TRBJ2-2, the V gene TRBV6-1; D might be TRBD1 (6 bases). The CDR3 loop spans 14 amino acids. Germline assignment: CDR1 MNHNS and CDR2 SASEGT. The V gene lost 6 bases and the J gene lost 1 base, with 9 bases spanning the gap. The CDR3 coding sequence is TGTGCCAGCAGCCGGGGACAGAACACCGGGGAGCTGTTTTTT. Translating it yields CASSRGQNTGELFF.